The present TCR beta chain was sequenced within a study of spatial heterogeneity in lung cancer. As for the study in general: Each distinct TCR and UMI combination averaged more than ten appearances in raw reads.

Germline loops: CDR1 KGHDR, CDR2 SFDVKD. Between the trimmed V and J ends, which lost 9 bases and 1 base, there was a span of 4 bases. This CDR3 is built from 11 residues. The time point denotes: sample taken at primary tumor resection. The donors were 65 to 85 patients with non-small cell lung cancer that was early-stage and untreated. The input material, whole RNA from tumor, nontumor lung or frozen PBMC, was sequenced unsorted. Every TCR cDNA molecule carried a tag that served as a unique molecular identifier. Each CDR3 protein gets one entry after TCRdb re-called the 5' RACE reads with MiXCR. Altogether some 9,300 distinct CDR3 sequences are present, over 6% being singletons, with the ten largest covering about 28%.

The chain couples TRBV24-1 to TRBJ2-3; D unresolved. The receptor's source is a male donor with early-stage non-small cell lung cancer. Material: normal lung tissue next to the tumor, obtained at surgery. The CDR3 loop is CATGGTDTQYF. The CDR3 region has the DNA TGTGCCACCGGCGGCACAGATACGCAGTATTTT.